This is a list of T cell receptor beta chains from one sample in a study of cytomegalovirus exposure and HLA in healthy donors. Data came from immunoSEQ multiplex PCR; TCRdb stores just in-frame clones and leaves some out. The sample records some 130,000 clones, around 77% being singletons. What was sequenced was PBMCs. The source of these receptors is a man aged 50 to 60 in good health and CMV-seronegative. Both conserved end residues are part of each CDR3. A D gene is named only where the DNA matches it firmly. The size field is filled for only some rows; it gives once, few, many or a size class.

D	V	J	size	DNA	CDR3
TRBD2	TRBV5-4	TRBJ2-7	.	TGTGCCAGCAGTCCCGGGACTAGCGGGACGTACGAGCAGTACTTC	CASSPGTSGTYEQYF
.	TRBV29-1	TRBJ2-2	.	TGCAGCGTCTTGGCGGGCGAGAACACCGGGGAGCTGTTTTTT	CSVLAGENTGELFF
.	TRBV7-3	TRBJ2-1	.	TGTGCCAGCAGCTTAGGGTGGGGGCGCGTCAATGAGCAGTTCTTC	CASSLGWGRVNEQFF
TRBD2	TRBV5-4	TRBJ2-7	.	TGTGCCAGCAGCGACCCGATTAGCGGGAGACCCGAGCAGTACTTC	CASSDPISGRPEQYF
.	TRBV27	TRBJ2-6	many	TGTGCCAGCAGTTCAACCTCCGCGGGGGCCAACGTCCTGACTTTC	CASSSTSAGANVLTF
.	TRBV27	TRBJ1-2	.	TGTGCCAGCAGTTTATCGGCAGGGCTTTATGGCTACACCTTC	CASSLSAGLYGYTF
.	TRBV10-2	TRBJ2-7	.	TGCGCCACACAGCATAGTGTCGGTTTTTCCGAGCAGTACTTC	CATQHSVGFSEQYF
.	TRBV21-1	TRBJ2-3	few	TGTGCCAGCAGCAAAGCCGCGACTAGCGCCTATACGCAGTATTTT	CASSKAATSAYTQYF
.	TRBV13	TRBJ2-3	.	TGTGCCAGCAGCTTAGCCCTAGTGGGTCCTGGTACGCAGTATTTT	CASSLALVGPGTQYF
.	TRBV5-6	TRBJ1-5	.	TGTGCCAGCAGCTTGAGGAGGACCCAGCCCCAGCATTTT	CASSLRRTQPQHF